One sample yielded the 20 T cell receptor beta chains listed below, sequenced in a study of T-cell memory formation after mild COVID-19. TCRdb reprocessed the 5' RACE reads with MiXCR, giving one entry per CDR3 protein. This table holds 200,000 or so distinct CDR3 sequences, about 9.2% found once. The sequencing input was PBMCs or a T cell subset sorted from them (not recorded which). These receptors all come from a man aged 18 to 29 who had mild COVID-19 (a few samples of this study predate the infection). Cell type and time point are not known.

J is TRBJ2-3 and V is TRBV10-3, with TRBD2 matching over 14 bases. Germline values: CDR1 ENHRY, CDR2 SYGVKD. CDR3 size: 19 residues. The V segment lost 2 bases and the J segment 6 bases; nucleotides outside the gene matches: 13. The CDR3 spells CAISERTSGGYRTTDTQYF. The CDR3, as DNA: TGTGCCATCAGTGAGCGGACTAGCGGGGGGTACCGAACAACGGATACGCAGTATTTT.

The J gene is TRBJ2-3, the V gene TRBV20-1; D remains unclear. The CDR3 runs 14 residues. The germline V gene has CDR1 DFQATT and CDR2 SNEGSKA (reference sequence). V was clipped by 3 bases and J by 2 bases, with 12 bases between them. CDR3 amino acids: CSASWTSVTDTQYF. Here the CDR3 DNA reads TGCAGTGCTAGTTGGACCTCAGTCACAGATACGCAGTATTTT.

This clonotype came up a few times. The chain is built from TRBV12-3 or TRBV12-4 and TRBJ2-1; 9 bases map to TRBD1. V lost 5 bases to trimming and J lost 7 bases; unmatched junction nucleotides: 9. CDR3 length: 15 amino acids. CDR3 sequence: CASSTGTGKWNEQFF. CDR3 sequence (DNA): TGTGCCAGCAGTACCGGGACAGGGAAGTGGAATGAGCAGTTCTTC.

The rearrangement links TRBV2 to TRBJ1-1, with no clear D. Germline CDR1 and CDR2: SNHLY and FYNNEI. CDR3 length: 12 amino acids. Trimming took 7 bases from V and 0 from J, leaving 6 bases between them. The CDR3 here is CASNRVNTEAFF. CDR3 in DNA: TGTGCCAGCAATAGAGTGAACACTGAAGCTTTCTTT.

The sample holds a few counts of this clonotype. The V call is TRBV4-1, the J call TRBJ2-5; tentative D call: TRBD2 (5 bases). The CDR3 runs to 14 residues. Between the trimmed V and J ends, which lost 1 base and 4 bases, there was a span of 10 bases. Looked up from germline, CDR1 is MGHRA and CDR2 is YSYEKL. The CDR3 sequence: CASSQGLLGETQYF. The CDR3 DNA sequence: TGCGCCAGCAGCCAAGGACTATTGGGAGAGACCCAGTACTTC.

Only a few counts were recorded for this clonotype. The chain recombines TRBV2 with TRBJ2-2; no clear D. CDR3 length: 12 residues. V dropped 4 bases and J dropped 3 bases, with 3 bases sitting between them. Germline V lookup: CDR1 SNHLY, CDR2 FYNNEI. CDR3 DNA: TGTGCCAGCAGTGGGGACACCGGGGAGCTGTTTTTT. Its translation: CASSGDTGELFF. The complete variable domain, with remaining parts taken from reference TRBV2 and TRBJ2-2, reads EPEVTQTPSHQVTQMGQEVILRCVPISNHLYFYWYRQILGQKVEFLVSFYNNEISEKSEIFDDQFSVERPDGSNFTLKIRSTKLEDSAMYFCASSGDTGELFFGEGSRLTVL.

This clonotype was observed at least ten times. V gene TRBV29-1 combines with J gene TRBJ2-5; the D gene is possibly TRBD1 (6 bases). This CDR3 region has 14 residues. Germline V gene sequence: CDR1 SQVTM, CDR2 ANQGSEA. The germline V and J ends were trimmed by 7 bases and 8 bases, with 23 bases remaining between them. Here the CDR3 reads CSAKRHRAMETQYF. CDR3 DNA sequence: TGCAGCGCTAAGAGGCACAGGGCGATGGAAACCCAGTACTTC.

The J gene is TRBJ1-1, the V gene TRBV25-1; TRBD1 might be the D (5 bases). Germline values: CDR1 MGHDK, CDR2 SYGVNS. V was cut by 1 base and J by 11 bases, with 17 bases left in between. The CDR3 has 14 amino acids. CDR3 region: CASSELLEGALAFF. In DNA form, the CDR3 reads TGTGCCAGCAGTGAATTGCTAGAAGGGGCCCTGGCTTTCTTT. The full variable domain, rest sourced from reference TRBV25-1 and TRBJ1-1, is EADIYQTPRYLVIGTGKKITLECSQTMGHDKMYWYQQDPGMELHLIHYSYGVNSTEKGDLSSESTVSRIRTEHFPLTLESARPSHTSQYLCASSELLEGALAFFGQGTRLTVV.

This clonotype was seen repeatedly, ten times or more. An end of the junction differs from the germline gene, which may be a read error. The rearrangement uses TRBV7-7 and TRBJ2-1, with 8 bases that match TRBD2. The CDR3 is 15 residues long. CDR1 and CDR2 from the germline V gene are SSHAT and FNYEAQ (reference sequence). The CDR3 loop is CASSYGGAPEDEQFF. DNA of the CDR3: TGTGCTAGCAGCTACGGGGGGGCGCCGGAGGATGAGCAGTTCTTC.

In this sample, this clonotype turned up a few times. V usage is TRBV30 and J usage is TRBJ1-1, with D perhaps TRBD1 (5 bases). The length of the CDR3 is 13 residues. The germline CDR1 and CDR2 sequences are GTSNPN and SVGIG (reference sequence). With 2 bases removed from V and 4 bases from J, the gap between germline ends came to 11 bases. CDR3 in DNA: TGTGCCTGGAGTCCCCAGGGAGGCACTGAAGCTTTCTTT. Residues: CAWSPQGGTEAFF.

This chain connects TRBV7-9 to TRBJ2-1, with TRBD1 matching 10 bases. CDR1 is SEHNR, CDR2 FQNEAQ, per germline (reference sequence). V lost 5 bases, J lost 5 bases, and 9 bases stayed unmatched. This CDR3 comprises 16 residues. The CDR3 bases are TGTGCCAGCAGCCATTCACCGGGACAGGGGAACAATGAGCAGTTCTTC. It is translated as CASSHSPGQGNNEQFF.

This chain uses TRBV9 with TRBJ2-1, with 9 bases fitting TRBD2. Germline CDR1 is SGDLS and CDR2 is YYNGEE. V gave up 2 bases and J gave up 0 bases; unmatched junction bases: 0. There are 15 residues in the CDR3. CDR3 loop: CASSVSGSSYNEQFF. CDR3 sequence (DNA): TGTGCCAGCAGCGTTAGCGGGAGCTCCTACAATGAGCAGTTCTTC.

This clonotype has a handful of counts. The CDR3 DNA is TGTGCCAGCAGCCTTGTGGGGGGGCCTGGCACTGAAGCTTTCTTT. Protein: CASSLVGGPGTEAFF. This rearrangement joins TRBV6-2 or TRBV6-3 to TRBJ1-1, with a weak D call TRBD1 (6 bases). With 6 bases removed from V and 4 bases from J, the gap between germline ends came to 18 bases. Germline values: CDR1 MNHEY, CDR2 SVGEGT. The CDR3 length is 15 residues.

This clonotype was detected a few times. The CDR3 here is CASSALTGVTETQYF. The CDR3, as DNA: TGTGCCAGCAGTGCATTGACAGGGGTTACAGAGACCCAGTACTTC. The chain links TRBV25-1 to TRBJ2-5, with TRBD1 matching over 8 bases. Germline V CDR1 and CDR2: MGHDK, SYGVNS. V shed 4 bases, J shed 4 bases, and the junction held 8 bases outside the gene matches. This CDR3 is built from 15 residues. Full variable domain (outside the CDR3, taken from reference TRBV25-1 and TRBJ2-5): EADIYQTPRYLVIGTGKKITLECSQTMGHDKMYWYQQDPGMELHLIHYSYGVNSTEKGDLSSESTVSRIRTEHFPLTLESARPSHTSQYLCASSALTGVTETQYFGPGTRLLVL.

A few counts support this clonotype. V is TRBV28 and J is TRBJ2-7; the match to TRBD2 covers 10 bases. J was trimmed by 3 bases and V by 10 bases; bases with no gene match: 6. This CDR3 has 13 residues. Germline CDR1 reads MDHEN; CDR2 reads SYDVKM. The CDR3 bases are TGTGCCACCCTAGCGGGGGCTTACTACGAGCAGTACTTC. Encoded protein: CATLAGAYYEQYF.

This clonotype was seen repeatedly, ten times or more. V is TRBV30 and J is TRBJ2-7, with D possibly being TRBD2 (5 bases). V shed 3 bases and J shed 2 bases, with 14 bases lying between them. The germline CDR1 and CDR2 sequences are GTSNPN and SVGIG (reference sequence). This CDR3 contains 14 residues. CDR3 residues: CAWSPPLAPYEQYF. In DNA form, the CDR3 reads TGTGCCTGGAGCCCCCCCCTAGCTCCCTACGAGCAGTACTTC.

The rearrangement links TRBV3-1 to TRBJ1-5, with D tentatively TRBD1 (6 bases). The CDR3 totals 15 residues. Germline CDR1 reads LGHDT; CDR2 reads YNNKEL (reference sequence). V lost 2 bases and J lost 3, with 11 bases in between. CDR3 protein: CASSQFGQSNQPQHF. CDR3 sequence (DNA): TGTGCCAGCAGCCAATTTGGACAGTCCAATCAGCCCCAGCATTTT.

There are a few counts of this clonotype. This chain joins TRBV9 and TRBJ2-7; the match to TRBD2 covers 12 bases. Germline loops: CDR1 SGDLS, CDR2 YYNGEE. The CDR3 is 16 residues long. J was trimmed by 4 bases and V by 3 bases; bases with no gene match: 8. The CDR3 coding sequence is TGTGCCAGCAGCGGGCAGACTAGCGGGGGTTCTTACGAGCAGTACTTC. Amino acids: CASSGQTSGGSYEQYF.

V and J are TRBV6-5 and TRBJ2-3; TRBD1 matches 8 bases. The CDR3 loop spans 15 amino acids. Germline values: CDR1 MNHEY, CDR2 SVGAGI. V was pared by 1 base and J by 5 bases, with 5 bases of the junction left unmatched. The CDR3 DNA reads as TGTGCCAGCAGTTACTGGCAGGGGGCAGGAGATACGCAGTATTTT. Its translation is CASSYWQGAGDTQYF.

This clonotype was seen more than once but under ten times. J is TRBJ2-5 and V is TRBV5-1, with D perhaps TRBD1 (6 bases). Germline assignment: CDR1 SGHRS and CDR2 YFSETQ. The germline V and J ends were trimmed by 0 bases and 3 bases, with 15 bases remaining between them. The CDR3 runs 16 residues. CDR3 residues: CASSLERRGWEETQYF. In nucleotides, the CDR3 is TGCGCCAGCAGCTTGGAGCGCAGGGGTTGGGAAGAGACCCAGTACTTC. The variable domain in full, with the rest retrieved from reference TRBV5-1 and TRBJ2-5, is KAGVTQTPRYLIKTRGQQVTLSCSPISGHRSVSWYQQTPGQGLQFLFEYFSETQRNKGNFPGRFSGRQFSNSRSEMNVSTLELGDSALYLCASSLERRGWEETQYFGPGTRLLVL.